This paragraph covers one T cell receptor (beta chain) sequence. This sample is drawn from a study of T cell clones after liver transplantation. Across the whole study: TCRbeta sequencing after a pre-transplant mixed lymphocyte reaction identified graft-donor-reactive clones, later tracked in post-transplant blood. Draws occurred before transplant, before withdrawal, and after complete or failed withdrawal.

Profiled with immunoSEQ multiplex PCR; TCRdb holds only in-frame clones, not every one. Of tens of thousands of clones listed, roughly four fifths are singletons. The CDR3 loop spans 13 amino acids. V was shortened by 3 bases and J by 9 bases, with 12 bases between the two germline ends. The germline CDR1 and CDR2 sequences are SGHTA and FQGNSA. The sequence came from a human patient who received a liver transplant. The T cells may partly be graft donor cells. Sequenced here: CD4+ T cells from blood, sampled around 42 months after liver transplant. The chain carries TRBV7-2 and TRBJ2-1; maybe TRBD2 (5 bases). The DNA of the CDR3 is TGTGCCAGCAGCTTCATGAATGCGGGTGAGCAGTTCTTC. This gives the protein CASSFMNAGEQFF.